Below are 31 T cell receptor beta chains sequenced from a single sample in a study. Profiled with immunoSEQ multiplex PCR; TCRdb holds only in-frame clones, not every one. This table has around 49,000 clones, roughly 93% appearing once. The source material was PBMCs. The receptor set was obtained from a man aged 40-49 years with rheumatoid arthritis.

This clone was counted once. The gene calls are TRBV30 and TRBJ2-1; 15 bases are shared with TRBD2. Germline V gives CDR1 GTSNPN, CDR2 SVGIG (reference sequence). The V and J ends lost 6 bases and 3 bases, in that order; junction bases with no gene match: 6. There are 16 residues in the CDR3. CDR3 sequence (DNA): TGTGCCTGTGGACTAGCGGGGGGGCCTAACTACAATGAGCAGTTCTTC. This encodes CACGLAGGPNYNEQFF.

The chain uses TRBV7-2 and TRBJ1-1; 9 nucleotides agree with TRBD1. The length of the CDR3 is 16 residues. Germline assignment: CDR1 SGHTA and CDR2 FQGNSA. The V gene end was trimmed by 2 bases and the J gene end by 6 bases; junction bases not matched to a gene: 10. The CDR3 loop is CASSLHGTGTGSEAFF. In DNA form, the CDR3 reads TGTGCCAGCAGCTTACACGGGACAGGGACAGGTTCTGAAGCTTTCTTT.

CDR3 loop: CASSGQGSQLEAFF. The CDR3 DNA sequence: TGCGCCAGCAGCGGACAGGGGAGCCAACTCGAAGCTTTCTTT. The rearrangement joins TRBV5-1 to TRBJ1-1; 9 nucleotides match TRBD1. Trimming removed 4 bases from V and 8 bases from J; junction bases left unmatched: 9. The V gene's germline CDR1 is SGHRS and CDR2 YFSETQ. The CDR3 length is 14 residues.

The V and J genes are TRBV9 and TRBJ1-5, with 7 bases matching TRBD1. CDR1 SGDLS and CDR2 YYNGEE come from the germline V gene. V shed 2 bases, J shed 0 bases, and the junction held 2 bases outside the gene matches. There are 15 residues in the CDR3. CDR3 nucleotide sequence: TGTGCCAGCAGCGTTGGACAGGCTAGCAATCAGCCCCAGCATTTT. As protein: CASSVGQASNQPQHF. Full variable domain (remainder filled in from reference TRBV9 and TRBJ1-5): DSGVTQTPKHLITATGQRVTLRCSPRSGDLSVYWYQQSLDQGLQFLIQYYNGEERAKGNILERFSAQQFPDLHSELNLSSLELGDSALYFCASSVGQASNQPQHFGDGTRLSIL.

The chain has TRBV7-2 and TRBJ2-1; a weak D match, TRBD1 (6 bases). The CDR3 loop spans 14 amino acids. Per germline, CDR1 SGHTA and CDR2 FQGNSA. Trimming stripped 6 bases from V and 5 bases from J, with 14 bases between. The CDR3: CASRPGQLNNEQFF. The CDR3 DNA reads TGTGCCAGCAGACCCGGACAGTTAAACAATGAGCAGTTCTTC.

The rearrangement joins TRBV29-1 to TRBJ1-2; weak D call: TRBD1 (6 bases). CDR3 size: 12 residues. V lost 2 bases to trimming and J lost 7 bases, with 11 bases between them. Per the germline V gene, CDR1 is SQVTM and CDR2 is ANQGSEA. The CDR3 loop reads CSVEIGGVGYTF. In DNA, the CDR3 is TGCAGCGTTGAAATTGGGGGCGTTGGCTACACCTTC. Combining the CDR3 with reference TRBV29-1 and TRBJ1-2 gives the whole variable domain SAVISQKPSRDICQRGTSLTIQCQVDSQVTMMFWYRQQPGQSLTLIATANQGSEATYESGFVIDKFPISRPNLTFSTLTVSNMSPEDSSIYLCSVEIGGVGYTFGSGTRLTVV.

The chain employs TRBV5-5 and TRBJ2-7, with 8 bases lining up with TRBD1. Unmatched junction bases numbered 13, after V lost 4 bases and J lost 7 bases. This CDR3 has 15 residues. CDR1 and CDR2 from the germline V gene are SGHKS and YYEKEE (reference sequence). This CDR3 reads CASSPQGTGIWEQYF. The CDR3 bases are TGTGCCAGCAGCCCCCAGGGGACAGGAATATGGGAGCAGTACTTC.

CDR3 sequence reads: CASSAPRTGNTEAFF. CDR3 nucleotide sequence: TGTGCCAGCAGCGCGCCTCGGACAGGGAACACTGAAGCTTTCTTT. The chain uses TRBV9 and TRBJ1-1, with TRBD1 matching over 7 bases. The CDR3 runs 15 residues. From germline, CDR1 is SGDLS and CDR2 YYNGEE. Trimming at V came to 3 bases and at J to 1 base, leaving 6 bases not matched to a gene. Full variable domain (remainder filled in from reference TRBV9 and TRBJ1-1): DSGVTQTPKHLITATGQRVTLRCSPRSGDLSVYWYQQSLDQGLQFLIQYYNGEERAKGNILERFSAQQFPDLHSELNLSSLELGDSALYFCASSAPRTGNTEAFFGQGTRLTVV.

This chain links TRBV7-8 with TRBJ1-1; D is perhaps TRBD1 (5 bases). Germline V gene sequence: CDR1 SGHVS, CDR2 FQNEAQ. The CDR3 runs to 15 residues. V was cut by 2 bases and J by 1 base, with 11 bases left in between. CDR3 amino acids: CASSLSTGGNTEAFF. CDR3 coding DNA: TGTGCCAGCAGCTTAAGTACTGGGGGGAACACTGAAGCTTTCTTT.

This chain joins TRBV3-1 (or the pseudogene TRBV3-2) and TRBJ2-5; D not resolved. The V and J ends lost 3 bases and 2 bases respectively, with 13 bases between them. Germline V gives CDR1 LGHDT, CDR2 YNNKEL (reference sequence). CDR3 length: 15 residues. CDR3 in amino acids: CASSHILGLQETQYF. DNA for the CDR3: TGTGCCAGCAGCCACATCCTAGGGCTTCAAGAGACCCAGTACTTC.

The chain combines TRBV2 with TRBJ2-7, with unresolved D. Per germline, CDR1 SNHLY and CDR2 FYNNEI. The CDR3 is made up of 14 amino acids. V was pared by 6 bases and J by 0 bases, with 12 bases between. The CDR3 is CASSDILSSYEQYF. The CDR3 DNA reads as TGTGCCAGCAGCGACATCTTAAGCTCCTACGAGCAGTACTTC.

The chain uses TRBV28 and TRBJ2-3; TRBD2 matches at 7 bases. The ends lost 7 bases at V and 6 bases at J; junction bases unmatched: 7. Germline CDR1 and CDR2: MDHEN and SYDVKM. This CDR3 is built from 13 residues. CDR3 sequence reads: CASTGTNGDTQYF. DNA for the CDR3: TGTGCCAGCACCGGGACTAACGGGGATACGCAGTATTTT.

The V gene is TRBV6-5, the J gene TRBJ2-7, with D maybe TRBD2 (6 bases). V was cut by 3 bases and J by 1 base, with 13 bases left in between. The CDR3 runs 15 residues. CDR1 and CDR2 from the germline V gene are MNHEY and SVGAGI. The CDR3 nucleotides read TGTGCCAGCAGTTATAGGCGGGACCCATCCTACGAGCAGTACTTC. As protein: CASSYRRDPSYEQYF.

CDR3: CASRVNSNQPQHF. The CDR3 region has the DNA TGTGCCAGCAGGGTCAATAGCAATCAGCCCCAGCATTTT. The rearrangement uses TRBV28 and TRBJ1-5, with D unclear. The germline V and J ends were trimmed by 6 bases and 0 bases, with 6 bases remaining between them. The CDR3 runs 13 residues. CDR1 is MDHEN, CDR2 SYDVKM, per germline.

This chain links TRBV7-2 with TRBJ2-6, with D unresolved. The CDR3 length is 16 residues. CDR1 SGHTA and CDR2 FQGNSA come from the germline V gene. The germline V and J ends were trimmed by 5 bases and 0 bases, with 11 bases remaining between them. In DNA form, the CDR3 reads TGTGCCAGCAGCCCCCGCAGTTTCTCTGGGGCCAACGTCCTGACTTTC. Protein: CASSPRSFSGANVLTF.

The rearrangement links TRBV7-3 to TRBJ2-2; 7 bases match TRBD2. CDR1 and CDR2 from the germline V gene are SGHTA and FQGTGA. CDR3 size: 15 residues. Trimming took 4 bases from V and 4 from J; bases not matched to a gene: 6. DNA of the CDR3: TGTGCCAGCAGCTGGCGGGGGTTCCCCACCGGGGAGCTGTTTTTT. Residues: CASSWRGFPTGELFF.

The chain joins TRBV7-2 to TRBJ1-5, with 9 bases identical to TRBD1. Germline V gives CDR1 SGHTA, CDR2 FQGNSA. The ends lost 5 bases at V and 4 bases at J; junction bases unmatched: 6. The CDR3 loop spans 15 amino acids. The CDR3 region is CASSTQGTGNQPQHF. The CDR3 region has the DNA TGTGCCAGCAGCACTCAAGGGACAGGGAATCAGCCCCAGCATTTT.

This chain links TRBV11-3 with TRBJ2-1, with D hard to call. V lost 1 base to trimming and J lost 8 bases, with 6 bases between them. This CDR3 has 12 amino acids. Germline CDR1 reads SGHNT; CDR2 reads YENEEA. The CDR3 nucleotides read TGTGCCAGCAGCTTAGGACTCTATGAGCAGTTCTTC. This codes for CASSLGLYEQFF.

V gene TRBV5-8 combines with J gene TRBJ1-4, with D maybe TRBD1 (5 bases). This CDR3 comprises 15 residues. Germline CDR1 is SGHTS and CDR2 is YDEGEE. The V end was cut by 2 bases, the J end by 2 bases, with 10 bases between. CDR3 DNA sequence: TGTGCCAGCAGCTTCGGGGGGGTTACTAATGAAAAACTGTTTTTT. It is translated as CASSFGGVTNEKLFF.

The J gene is TRBJ2-5, the V gene TRBV5-1, with 8 positions matching TRBD2. V lost 5 bases to trimming and J lost 2 bases; unmatched junction nucleotides: 8. Germline V lookup: CDR1 SGHRS, CDR2 YFSETQ. The CDR3 is 15 amino acids. Here the CDR3 reads CASRDNTGGQETQYF. In nucleotides, the CDR3 is TGCGCCAGCAGAGACAATACGGGGGGGCAAGAGACCCAGTACTTC. Combining the CDR3 with reference TRBV5-1 and TRBJ2-5 gives the whole variable domain KAGVTQTPRYLIKTRGQQVTLSCSPISGHRSVSWYQQTPGQGLQFLFEYFSETQRNKGNFPGRFSGRQFSNSRSEMNVSTLELGDSALYLCASRDNTGGQETQYFGPGTRLLVL.

The V gene is TRBV5-6, the J gene TRBJ1-4; 11 nucleotides match TRBD1. V trimming: 0 bases; J trimming: 8 bases; junction bases outside the gene matches: 3. This CDR3 comprises 15 residues. The germline V gene has CDR1 SGHDT and CDR2 YYEEEE. CDR3 region: CASSLVGTGGEKLFF. The CDR3 DNA reads TGTGCCAGCAGCTTGGTGGGGACAGGGGGGGAAAAACTGTTTTTT. The full variable domain, rest sourced from reference TRBV5-6 and TRBJ1-4, is DAGVTQSPTHLIKTRGQQVTLRCSPKSGHDTVSWYQQALGQGPQFIFQYYEEEERQRGNFPDRFSGHQFPNYSSELNVNALLLGDSALYLCASSLVGTGGEKLFFGSGTQLSVL.

This chain joins TRBV19 and TRBJ1-5; no clear D gene. From germline, CDR1 is LNHDA and CDR2 SQIVND (reference sequence). The CDR3 contains 15 residues. The V end lost 3 bases, the J end lost 0 bases, and 9 bases lay between the germline ends. The CDR3 region is CASSIGGYSNQPQHF. The CDR3 nucleotides read TGTGCCAGTAGTATCGGAGGGTATAGCAATCAGCCCCAGCATTTT.

The V and J genes are TRBV21-1 and TRBJ2-7; the listed D gene, TRBD1, was not tested against the DNA. TRBV21-1 is a recognized pseudogene. This CDR3 has 15 residues. The CDR3 reads CASSNTRTGLNEQYF. DNA for the CDR3: TGTGCCAGCAGCAACACCCGGACAGGGCTCAACGAGCAGTACTTC.

The chain has TRBV7-9 and TRBJ1-1, with D tentatively TRBD1 (6 bases). The CDR3 is made up of 13 amino acids. Germline lookup yields CDR1 SEHNR and CDR2 FQNEAQ (reference sequence). With 0 bases removed from V and 6 bases from J, the gap between germline ends came to 8 bases. The chain's CDR3 is CASSLAWGPEAFF. CDR3 coding DNA: TGTGCCAGCAGCTTAGCTTGGGGGCCTGAAGCTTTCTTT.

The CDR3: CASSDGTEAFF. The DNA for the CDR3 is TGCGCCAGCAGTGACGGCACTGAAGCTTTCTTT. V gene TRBV10-1 combines with J gene TRBJ1-1; D is unresolved. Germline CDR1 reads WNHNN; CDR2 reads SYGVQD (reference sequence). V was shortened by 3 bases and J by 4 bases, with 3 bases between the two germline ends. The CDR3 has 11 residues.

The chain has TRBV21-1 and TRBJ2-7; the table's D call, TRBD2, was not checked against the DNA. TRBV21-1 is marked as a pseudogene. The CDR3 loop spans 13 amino acids. Here the CDR3 DNA reads TGTGCCAGGGGTAGCGGGAGAGGGTACGAGCAGTACTTC. Protein product: CARGSGRGYEQYF.

The rearrangement links TRBV12-3 or TRBV12-4 to TRBJ2-1; the D is unclear. This CDR3 region has 11 residues. V was shortened by 4 bases and J by 7 bases, with 5 bases between the two germline ends. CDR3 in amino acids: CASSSINEQFF. The CDR3 bases are TGTGCCAGCAGTTCCATAAATGAGCAGTTCTTC.

The J gene is TRBJ1-2, the V gene TRBV28, with 9 nucleotides matching TRBD1. The V gene end was trimmed by 5 bases and the J gene end by 0 bases; junction bases not matched to a gene: 4. CDR1 MDHEN and CDR2 SYDVKM come from the germline V gene. The CDR3 sequence is 15 residues long. DNA of the CDR3: TGTGCCAGCAGTCCCGGGACAGGGACTAACTATGGCTACACCTTC. It encodes CASSPGTGTNYGYTF.

CDR3 residues: CASSLKRTLLTDTQYF. CDR3 nucleotides: TGCGCCAGCAGCTTGAAGAGGACACTCCTCACAGATACGCAGTATTTT. The rearrangement uses TRBV5-1 and TRBJ2-3; D is perhaps TRBD1 (5 bases). The CDR3 length is 16 residues. Germline assignment: CDR1 SGHRS and CDR2 YFSETQ. The ends were cut back, 1 base at V and 2 bases at J, with 14 bases in the middle.

The chain joins TRBV18 to TRBJ1-4, with TRBD1 as a possible D gene (6 bases). There are 14 residues in the CDR3. Germline V gene sequence: CDR1 KGHSH, CDR2 LQKENI. V dropped 3 bases and J dropped 7 bases, with 12 bases sitting between them. The CDR3: CASSPTGMGEKLFF. CDR3 sequence (DNA): TGTGCCAGCTCACCCACAGGGATGGGTGAAAAACTGTTTTTT.

This rearrangement joins TRBV11-2 to TRBJ2-7; unclear D gene. The CDR3 totals 11 residues. The germline V gene encodes CDR1 SGHAT and CDR2 FQNNGV. V was clipped by 5 bases and J by 4 bases, with 6 bases between them. The CDR3, as DNA: TGTGCCAGCAGCCCCGCTTACGAGCAGTACTTC. This translates into CASSPAYEQYF.